One TCR beta chain is described in this entry. Its antigen is undetermined. The data were taken from a study of early T cells in non-severe SARS-CoV-2 infection. Study-wide context: Bulk RNA isolated from unsorted whole blood underwent sequencing; chains were not paired.

Points from the study as a whole: Sequences matched to VDJdb favored anti-spike CD8 responses, while private and CD4 specificities were missed.

Molecules of cDNA were individually given unique molecular identifiers that were attached to them. A single record per CDR3 protein comes from TCRdb applying MiXCR to the 5' RACE reads. This sample has 100,000 to 120,000 distinct CDR3 sequences; about an eighth occur once, and the top ten carry roughly 2.9%. This CDR3 has 19 amino acids. CDR1 SGHAT and CDR2 FQNNGV come from the germline V gene. The trim removed 5 bases at V and 2 bases at J, leaving 18 bases unmatched. The J gene is TRBJ2-7, the V gene TRBV11-2; TRBD1 aligns across 10 bases. The sequence came from an adult who was a healthcare worker with PCR-confirmed SARS-CoV-2 infection or an uninfected control (not recorded which). The sample consisted of whole blood. The CDR3 loop is CASSQRGWGQGIRTYEQYF. CDR3 coding DNA: TGTGCCAGCAGCCAGAGGGGTTGGGGACAGGGGATTCGGACCTACGAGCAGTACTTC.